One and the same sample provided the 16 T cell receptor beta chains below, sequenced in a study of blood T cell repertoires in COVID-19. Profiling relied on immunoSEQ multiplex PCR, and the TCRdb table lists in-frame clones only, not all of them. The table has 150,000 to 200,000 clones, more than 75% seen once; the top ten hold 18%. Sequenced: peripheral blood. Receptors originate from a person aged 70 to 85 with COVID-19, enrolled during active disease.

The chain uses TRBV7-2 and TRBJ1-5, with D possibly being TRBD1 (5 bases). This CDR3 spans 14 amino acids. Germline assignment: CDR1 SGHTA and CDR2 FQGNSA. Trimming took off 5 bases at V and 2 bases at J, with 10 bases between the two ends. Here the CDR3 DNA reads TGTGCCAGCAGCGGCAGGGATGGCAATCAGCCCCAGCATTTT. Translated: CASSGRDGNQPQHF.

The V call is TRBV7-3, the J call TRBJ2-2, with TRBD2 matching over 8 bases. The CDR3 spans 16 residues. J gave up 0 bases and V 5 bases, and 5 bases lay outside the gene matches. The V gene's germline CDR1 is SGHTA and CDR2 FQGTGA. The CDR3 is CASSELAVANTGELFF. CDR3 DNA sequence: TGTGCCAGCAGCGAACTAGCGGTGGCGAACACCGGGGAGCTGTTTTTT.

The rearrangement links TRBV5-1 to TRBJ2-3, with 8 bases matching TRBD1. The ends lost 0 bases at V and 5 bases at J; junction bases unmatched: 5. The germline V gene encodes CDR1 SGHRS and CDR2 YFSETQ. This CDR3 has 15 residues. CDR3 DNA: TGCGCCAGCAGCTTGGTCGGGACAGGACAAGATACGCAGTATTTT. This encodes CASSLVGTGQDTQYF. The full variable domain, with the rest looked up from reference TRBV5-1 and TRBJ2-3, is KAGVTQTPRYLIKTRGQQVTLSCSPISGHRSVSWYQQTPGQGLQFLFEYFSETQRNKGNFPGRFSGRQFSNSRSEMNVSTLELGDSALYLCASSLVGTGQDTQYFGPGTRLTVL.

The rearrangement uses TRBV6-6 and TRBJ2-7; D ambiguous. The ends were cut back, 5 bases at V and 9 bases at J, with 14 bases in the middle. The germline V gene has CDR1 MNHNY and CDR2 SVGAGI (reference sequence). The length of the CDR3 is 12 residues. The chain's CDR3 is CASSPPDTSQYF. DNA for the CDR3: TGTGCCAGCAGTCCCCCCGACACCTCGCAGTACTTC.

The CDR3 reads CASSAGQSASYEQYF. The CDR3 nucleotides are TGTGCCAGTTCGGCCGGACAGAGCGCCTCCTACGAGCAGTACTTC. The V call is TRBV19, the J call TRBJ2-7; TRBD1 might be the D (6 bases). V lost 8 bases and J lost 0, with 17 bases in between. This CDR3 is 15 amino acids long. Germline CDR1 LNHDA, CDR2 SQIVND (reference sequence).

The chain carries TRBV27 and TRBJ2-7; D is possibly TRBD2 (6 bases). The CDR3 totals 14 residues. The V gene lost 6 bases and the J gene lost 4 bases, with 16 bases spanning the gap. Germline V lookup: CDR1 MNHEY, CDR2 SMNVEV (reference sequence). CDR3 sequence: CASRALGGRYEQYF. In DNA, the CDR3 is TGTGCCAGCAGGGCCCTGGGGGGTAGGTACGAGCAGTACTTC.

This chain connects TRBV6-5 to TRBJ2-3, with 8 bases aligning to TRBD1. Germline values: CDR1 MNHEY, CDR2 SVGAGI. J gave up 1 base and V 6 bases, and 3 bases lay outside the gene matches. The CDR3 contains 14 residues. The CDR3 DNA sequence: TGTGCCAGCAGAAAGACAGGGGGCACAGATACGCAGTATTTT. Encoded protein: CASRKTGGTDTQYF.

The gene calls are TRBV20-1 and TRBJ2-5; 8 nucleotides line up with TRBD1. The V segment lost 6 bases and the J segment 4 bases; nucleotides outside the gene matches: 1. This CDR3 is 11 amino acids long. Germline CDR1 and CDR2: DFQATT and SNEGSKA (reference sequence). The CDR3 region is CSATGGETQYF. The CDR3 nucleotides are TGCAGTGCAACAGGGGGAGAGACCCAGTACTTC.

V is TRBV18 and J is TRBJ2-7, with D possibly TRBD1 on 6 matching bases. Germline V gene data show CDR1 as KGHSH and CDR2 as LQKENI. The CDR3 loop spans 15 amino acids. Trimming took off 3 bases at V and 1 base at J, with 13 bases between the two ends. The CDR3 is CASSPGQRSSYEQYF. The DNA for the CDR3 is TGTGCCAGCTCACCTGGACAGAGGTCTTCCTACGAGCAGTACTTC.

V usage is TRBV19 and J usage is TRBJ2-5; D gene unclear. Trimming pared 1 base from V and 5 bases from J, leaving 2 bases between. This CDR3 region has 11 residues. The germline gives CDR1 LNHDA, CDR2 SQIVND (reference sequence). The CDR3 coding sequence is TGTGCCAGTAGTATAGCGGAGACCCAGTACTTC. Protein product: CASSIAETQYF.

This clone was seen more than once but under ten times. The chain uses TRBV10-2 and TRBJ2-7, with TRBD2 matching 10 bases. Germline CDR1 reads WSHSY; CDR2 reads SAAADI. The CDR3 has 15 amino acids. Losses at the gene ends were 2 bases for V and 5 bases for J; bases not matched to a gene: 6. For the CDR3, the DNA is TGCGCCAGCAGTGAGGTTCTAGCGGGAGTCAACGAGCAGTACTTC. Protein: CASSEVLAGVNEQYF.

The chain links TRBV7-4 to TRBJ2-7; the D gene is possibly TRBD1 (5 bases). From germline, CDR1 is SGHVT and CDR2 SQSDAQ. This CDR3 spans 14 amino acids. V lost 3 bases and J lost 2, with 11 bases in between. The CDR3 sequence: CASSFTDTAYEQYF. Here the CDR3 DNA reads TGTGCCAGCAGCTTCACGGACACTGCCTACGAGCAGTACTTC. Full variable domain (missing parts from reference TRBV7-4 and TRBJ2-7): GAGVSQSPRYKVAKRGRDVALRCDSISGHVTLYWYRQTLGQGSEVLTYSQSDAQRDKSGRPSGRFSAERPERSVSTLKIQRTEQGDSAVYLCASSFTDTAYEQYFGPGTRLTVT.

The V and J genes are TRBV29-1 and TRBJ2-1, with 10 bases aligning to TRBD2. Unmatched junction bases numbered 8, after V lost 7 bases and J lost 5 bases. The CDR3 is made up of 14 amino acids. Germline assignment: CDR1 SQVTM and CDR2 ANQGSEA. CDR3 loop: CSADTSGANNEQFF. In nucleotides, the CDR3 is TGCAGCGCCGACACTAGCGGGGCTAACAATGAGCAGTTCTTC.

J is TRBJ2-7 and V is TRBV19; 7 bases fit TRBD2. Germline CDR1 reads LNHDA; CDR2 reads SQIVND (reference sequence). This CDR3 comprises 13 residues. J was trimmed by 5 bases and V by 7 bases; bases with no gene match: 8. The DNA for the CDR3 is TGTGCCAGTACCGTGGCAAGCGGGGACGAGCAGTACTTC. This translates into CASTVASGDEQYF.

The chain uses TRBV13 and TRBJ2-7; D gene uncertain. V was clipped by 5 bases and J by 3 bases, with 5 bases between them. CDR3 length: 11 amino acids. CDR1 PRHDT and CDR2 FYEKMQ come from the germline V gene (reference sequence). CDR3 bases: TGTGCCAGCAGCATTAGCTACGAGCAGTACTTC. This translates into CASSISYEQYF.

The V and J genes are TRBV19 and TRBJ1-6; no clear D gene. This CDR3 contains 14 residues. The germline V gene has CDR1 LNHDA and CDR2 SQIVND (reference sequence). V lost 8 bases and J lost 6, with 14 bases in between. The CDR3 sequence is CASRASFVNSPLHF. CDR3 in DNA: TGTGCCAGTCGAGCGAGTTTCGTTAATTCACCCCTCCACTTT.